This T cell receptor (beta chain) appears in the sequencing data of a study of identical twins' blood T cells. Findings and caveats of the study: Twins shared more top CDR3 clonotypes than unrelated donors did.

A word on this clonotype: Its antigen remains unidentified.

V was shortened by 5 bases and J by 4 bases, with 18 bases between the two germline ends. There are 15 residues in the CDR3. The V gene's germline CDR1 is SGHNT and CDR2 YYREEE (reference sequence). TCRdb processed the 5' RACE reads anew with MiXCR; each CDR3 protein has one entry. Of a few hundred thousand distinct CDR3 sequences listed, approximately 30% were seen once; the top ten hold 5.5% to 6.5%. The TCR sequence derives from a woman aged 18-49 years in good health. The genes are TRBV5-4 and TRBJ1-1, with D maybe TRBD1 (6 bases). Material for sequencing was PBMCs. The CDR3 DNA sequence: TGTGCCAGCAGAAGGCGCCCGGACAGTAGCACTGAAGCTTTCTTT. This sequence encodes CASRRRPDSSTEAFF. The full variable domain, with the rest looked up from reference TRBV5-4 and TRBJ1-1, is ETGVTQSPTHLIKTRGQQVTLRCSSQSGHNTVSWYQQALGQGPQFIFQYYREEENGRGNFPPRFSGLQFPNYSSELNVNALELDDSALYLCASRRRPDSSTEAFFGQGTRLTVV.